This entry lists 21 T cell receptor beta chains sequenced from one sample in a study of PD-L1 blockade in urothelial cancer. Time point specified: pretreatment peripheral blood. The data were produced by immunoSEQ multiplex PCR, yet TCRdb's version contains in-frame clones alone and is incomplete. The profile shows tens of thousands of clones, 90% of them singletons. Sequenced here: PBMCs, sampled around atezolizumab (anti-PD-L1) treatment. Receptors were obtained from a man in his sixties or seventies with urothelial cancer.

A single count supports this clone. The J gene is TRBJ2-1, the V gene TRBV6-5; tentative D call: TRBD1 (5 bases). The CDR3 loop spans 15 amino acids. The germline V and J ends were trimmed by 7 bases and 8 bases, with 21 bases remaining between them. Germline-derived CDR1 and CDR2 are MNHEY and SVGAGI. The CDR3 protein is CASTPPGRVRDEQFF. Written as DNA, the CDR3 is TGTGCCAGCACCCCCCCGGGCAGGGTTAGGGATGAGCAGTTCTTC.

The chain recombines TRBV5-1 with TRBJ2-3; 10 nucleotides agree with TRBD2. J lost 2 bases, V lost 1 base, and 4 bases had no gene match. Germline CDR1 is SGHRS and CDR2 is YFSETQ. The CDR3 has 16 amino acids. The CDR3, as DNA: TGCGCCAGCAGCTTGAGCGGGAGGGTCGTCACAGATACGCAGTATTTT. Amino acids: CASSLSGRVVTDTQYF.

The CDR3 bases are TGTGCCAGCTCACTAAGACAGGCAACTAATGAAAAACTGTTTTTT. Translated, it gives CASSLRQATNEKLFF. The chain joins TRBV18 to TRBJ1-4, with D possibly matching TRBD1 (6 bases). V lost 4 bases to trimming and J lost 0 bases, with 9 bases between them. This CDR3 is built from 15 residues. Germline assignment: CDR1 KGHSH and CDR2 LQKENI.

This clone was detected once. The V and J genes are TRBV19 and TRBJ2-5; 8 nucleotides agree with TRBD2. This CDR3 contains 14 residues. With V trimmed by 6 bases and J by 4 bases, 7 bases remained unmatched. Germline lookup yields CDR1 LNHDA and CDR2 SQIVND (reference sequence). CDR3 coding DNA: TGTGCCAGTAGGGGAAACAGCGGGAGAGAGACCCAGTACTTC. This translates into CASRGNSGRETQYF.

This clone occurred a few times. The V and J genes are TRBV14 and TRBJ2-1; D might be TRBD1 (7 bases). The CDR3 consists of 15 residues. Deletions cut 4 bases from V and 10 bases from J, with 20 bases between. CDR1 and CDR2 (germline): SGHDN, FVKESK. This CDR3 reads CASSPRLGGVNEQFF. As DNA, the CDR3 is TGTGCCAGCAGCCCGAGACTAGGGGGCGTGAACGAGCAGTTCTTC.

CDR3: CASSGGTSYNEQFF. CDR3 in DNA: TGCGCCAGCAGCGGGGGGACTTCTTACAATGAGCAGTTCTTC. V gene TRBV5-1 combines with J gene TRBJ2-1, with TRBD2 as a possible D gene (6 bases). V was pared by 4 bases and J by 4 bases, with 12 bases between. Germline V gene lookup returns CDR1 SGHRS and CDR2 YFSETQ. The CDR3 spans 14 residues.

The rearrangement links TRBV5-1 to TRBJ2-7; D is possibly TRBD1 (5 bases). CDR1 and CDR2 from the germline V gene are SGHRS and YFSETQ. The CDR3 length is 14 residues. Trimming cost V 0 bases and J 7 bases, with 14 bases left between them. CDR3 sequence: CASSLEGARGEQYF. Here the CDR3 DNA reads TGCGCCAGCAGCTTGGAAGGGGCCCGTGGGGAGCAGTACTTC. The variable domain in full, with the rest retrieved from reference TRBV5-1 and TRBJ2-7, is KAGVTQTPRYLIKTRGQQVTLSCSPISGHRSVSWYQQTPGQGLQFLFEYFSETQRNKGNFPGRFSGRQFSNSRSEMNVSTLELGDSALYLCASSLEGARGEQYFGPGTRLTVT.

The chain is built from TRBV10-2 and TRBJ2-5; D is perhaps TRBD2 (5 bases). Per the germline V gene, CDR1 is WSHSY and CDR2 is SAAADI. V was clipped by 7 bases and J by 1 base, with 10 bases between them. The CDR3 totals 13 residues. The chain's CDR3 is CASTERIQETQYF. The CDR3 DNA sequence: TGCGCCAGCACCGAGCGGATCCAAGAGACCCAGTACTTC.

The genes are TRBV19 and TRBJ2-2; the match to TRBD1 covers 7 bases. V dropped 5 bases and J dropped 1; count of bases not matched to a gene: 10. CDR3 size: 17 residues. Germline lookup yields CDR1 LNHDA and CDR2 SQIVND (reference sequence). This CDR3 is CASSLIVDRQNTGELFF. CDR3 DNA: TGTGCCAGTAGTCTCATCGTGGACAGGCAGAACACCGGGGAGCTGTTTTTT.

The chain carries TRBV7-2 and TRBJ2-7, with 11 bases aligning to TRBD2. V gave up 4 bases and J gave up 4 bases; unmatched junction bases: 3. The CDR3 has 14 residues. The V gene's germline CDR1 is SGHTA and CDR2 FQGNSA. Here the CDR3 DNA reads TGTGCCAGCAGCTCGACTAGCGGGGTGTACGAGCAGTACTTC. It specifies CASSSTSGVYEQYF. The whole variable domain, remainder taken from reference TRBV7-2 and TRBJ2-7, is GAGVSQSPSNKVTEKGKDVELRCDPISGHTALYWYRQSLGQGLEFLIYFQGNSAPDKSGLPSDRFSAERTGGSVSTLTIQRTQQEDSAVYLCASSSTSGVYEQYFGPGTRLTVT.

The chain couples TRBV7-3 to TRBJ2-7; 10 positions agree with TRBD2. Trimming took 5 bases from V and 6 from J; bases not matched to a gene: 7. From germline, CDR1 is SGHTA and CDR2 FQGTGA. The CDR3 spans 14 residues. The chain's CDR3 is CASSPAGTSVEQYF. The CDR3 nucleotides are TGTGCCAGCAGCCCCGCCGGGACTAGCGTCGAGCAGTACTTC.

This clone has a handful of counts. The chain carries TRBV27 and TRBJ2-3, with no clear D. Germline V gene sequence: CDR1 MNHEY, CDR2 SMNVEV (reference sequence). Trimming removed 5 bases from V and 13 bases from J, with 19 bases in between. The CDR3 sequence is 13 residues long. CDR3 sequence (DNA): TGTGCCAGCAGTCTCTCCTCCTTTTCTGTAGAGTATTTT. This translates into CASSLSSFSVEYF.

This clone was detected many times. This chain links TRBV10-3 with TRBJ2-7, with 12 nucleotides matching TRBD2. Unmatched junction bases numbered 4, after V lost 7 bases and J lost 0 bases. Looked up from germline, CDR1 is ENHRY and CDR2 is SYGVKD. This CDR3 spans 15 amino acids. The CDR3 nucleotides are TGTGCCATCACCCAGGGACTAGCGGGCTCCTACGAGCAGTACTTC. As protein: CAITQGLAGSYEQYF.

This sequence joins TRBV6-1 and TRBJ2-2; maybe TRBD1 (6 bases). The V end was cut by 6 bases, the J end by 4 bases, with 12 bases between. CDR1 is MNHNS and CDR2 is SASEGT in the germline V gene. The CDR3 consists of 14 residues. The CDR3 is CASRSGQITGELFF. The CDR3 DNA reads TGTGCCAGCAGGAGCGGACAGATCACCGGGGAGCTGTTTTTT.

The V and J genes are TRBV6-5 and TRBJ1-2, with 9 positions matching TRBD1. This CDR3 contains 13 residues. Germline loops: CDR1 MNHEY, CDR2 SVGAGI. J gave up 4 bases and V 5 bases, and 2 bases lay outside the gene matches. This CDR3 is CASSLQGAYGYTF. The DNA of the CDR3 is TGTGCCAGCAGTCTACAGGGGGCCTATGGCTACACCTTC.

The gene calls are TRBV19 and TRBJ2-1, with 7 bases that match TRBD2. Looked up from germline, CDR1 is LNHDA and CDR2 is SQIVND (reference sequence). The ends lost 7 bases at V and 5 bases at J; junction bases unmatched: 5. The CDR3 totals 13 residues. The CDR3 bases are TGTGCCAGTACGACTAGCAGACACAATGAGCAGTTCTTC. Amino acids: CASTTSRHNEQFF.

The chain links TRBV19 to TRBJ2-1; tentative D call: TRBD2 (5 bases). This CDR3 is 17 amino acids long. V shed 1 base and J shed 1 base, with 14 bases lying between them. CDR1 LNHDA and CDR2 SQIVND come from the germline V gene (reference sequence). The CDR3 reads CASSIARSSRSYNEQFF. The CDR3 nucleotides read TGTGCCAGTAGTATAGCTCGCTCTAGCCGATCCTACAATGAGCAGTTCTTC.

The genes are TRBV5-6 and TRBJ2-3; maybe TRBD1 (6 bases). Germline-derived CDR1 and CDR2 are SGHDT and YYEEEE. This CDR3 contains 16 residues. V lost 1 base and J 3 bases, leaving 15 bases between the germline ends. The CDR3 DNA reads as TGTGCCAGCAGCTTGAGTGGTCAGGGGACAACAGATACGCAGTATTTT. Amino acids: CASSLSGQGTTDTQYF.

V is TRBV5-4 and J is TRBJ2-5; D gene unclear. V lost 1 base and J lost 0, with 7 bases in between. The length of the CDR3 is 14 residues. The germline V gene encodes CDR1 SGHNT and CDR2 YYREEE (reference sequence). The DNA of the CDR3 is TGTGCCAGCAGCTTGAACCAGAACCAAGAGACCCAGTACTTC. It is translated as CASSLNQNQETQYF. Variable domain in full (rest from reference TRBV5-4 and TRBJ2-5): ETGVTQSPTHLIKTRGQQVTLRCSSQSGHNTVSWYQQALGQGPQFIFQYYREEENGRGNFPPRFSGLQFPNYSSELNVNALELDDSALYLCASSLNQNQETQYFGPGTRLLVL.

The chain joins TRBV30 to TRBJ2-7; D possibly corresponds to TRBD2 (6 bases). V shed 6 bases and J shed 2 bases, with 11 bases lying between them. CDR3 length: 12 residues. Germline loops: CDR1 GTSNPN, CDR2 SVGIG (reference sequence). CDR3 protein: CACSGGPYEQYF. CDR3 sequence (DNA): TGTGCCTGCTCCGGGGGTCCCTACGAGCAGTACTTC.

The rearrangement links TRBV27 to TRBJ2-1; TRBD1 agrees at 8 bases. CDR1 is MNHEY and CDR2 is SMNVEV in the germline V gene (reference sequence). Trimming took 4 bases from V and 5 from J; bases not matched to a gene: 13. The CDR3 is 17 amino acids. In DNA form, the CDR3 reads TGTGCCAGCAGTTGGAGGTCTAGAGGACAGGGTAACAATGAGCAGTTCTTC. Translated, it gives CASSWRSRGQGNNEQFF.